This TCR beta chain derives from a study of CD8+CD57+ T cells in acquired aplastic anemia. Study in general: Sorted CD4+ and CD8+ cell DNA averaged around 3 ug.

Broader study findings: Between patients and controls, twenty-nine CD8+ CDR3 sequences were found in common.

Patients picked for sequencing had shown CD8+CD57+ cell expansion detected by flow cytometry. In all patients, the disease was severe acquired aplastic anemia. No therapy had been given to the patients at the time of blood sampling. TCR beta VDJ and CDR3 profiles were obtained from a genomic DNA template. TCRdb reprocessed the reads with MiXCR, giving one entry per CDR3 protein. Seen here are 210,000 or so distinct CDR3 sequences, less than 60% observed once, and the top ten hold 20%. As regards this clonotype: Its target is not known.

Sequenced material: sorted CD4+, CD8+, or CD8+CD57+ T cells (not recorded which) from PBMCs. This sequence originates from a human donor with aplastic anemia.

Here the CDR3 DNA reads TGCAGTGCTAGTCCTGGGACAATGAACACTGAAGCTTTCTTT. As protein: CSASPGTMNTEAFF. V gene TRBV20-1 combines with J gene TRBJ1-1, with D possibly being TRBD1 (6 bases). Germline V CDR1 and CDR2: DFQATT, SNEGSKA (reference sequence). Trimming took 3 bases from V and 0 from J, leaving 11 bases between them. This CDR3 has 14 residues.